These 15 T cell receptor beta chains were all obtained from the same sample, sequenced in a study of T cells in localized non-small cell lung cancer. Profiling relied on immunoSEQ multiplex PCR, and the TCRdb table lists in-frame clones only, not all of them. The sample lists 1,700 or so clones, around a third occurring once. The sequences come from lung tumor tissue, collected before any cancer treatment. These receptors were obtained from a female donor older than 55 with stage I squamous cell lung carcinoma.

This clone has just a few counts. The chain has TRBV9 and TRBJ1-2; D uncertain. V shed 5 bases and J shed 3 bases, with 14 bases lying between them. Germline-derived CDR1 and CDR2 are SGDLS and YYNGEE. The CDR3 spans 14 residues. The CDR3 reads CASSEKGFDYGYTF. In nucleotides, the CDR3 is TGTGCCAGCAGTGAAAAGGGATTCGACTATGGCTACACCTTC.

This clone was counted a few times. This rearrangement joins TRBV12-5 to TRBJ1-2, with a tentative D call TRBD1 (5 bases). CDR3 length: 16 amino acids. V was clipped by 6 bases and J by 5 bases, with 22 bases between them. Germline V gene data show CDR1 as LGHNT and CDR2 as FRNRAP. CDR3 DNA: TGTGCTAGTGGCCCTGGTAACGCAGGGAGGGAATATGGCTACACCTTC. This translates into CASGPGNAGREYGYTF.

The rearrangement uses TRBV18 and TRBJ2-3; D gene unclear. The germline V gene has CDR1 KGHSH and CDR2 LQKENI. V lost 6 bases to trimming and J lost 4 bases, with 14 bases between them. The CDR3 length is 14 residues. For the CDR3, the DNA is TGTGCCAGCTCCCTTATATATGGGGCAGATACGCAGTATTTT. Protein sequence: CASSLIYGADTQYF.

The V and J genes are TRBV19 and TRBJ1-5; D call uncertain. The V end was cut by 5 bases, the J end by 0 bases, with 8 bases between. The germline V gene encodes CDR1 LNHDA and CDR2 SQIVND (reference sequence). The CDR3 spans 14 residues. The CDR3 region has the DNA TGTGCCAGTAGTGGGGATTATAGCAATCAGCCCCAGCATTTT. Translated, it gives CASSGDYSNQPQHF. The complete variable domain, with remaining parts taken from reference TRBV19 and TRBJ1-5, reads DGGITQSPKYLFRKEGQNVTLSCEQNLNHDAMYWYRQDPGQGLRLIYYSQIVNDFQKGDIAEGYSVSREKKESFPLTVTSAQKNPTAFYLCASSGDYSNQPQHFGDGTRLSIL.

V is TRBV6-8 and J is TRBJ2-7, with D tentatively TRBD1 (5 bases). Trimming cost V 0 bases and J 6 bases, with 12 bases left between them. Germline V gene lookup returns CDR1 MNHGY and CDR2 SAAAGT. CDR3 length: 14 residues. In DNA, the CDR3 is TGTGCCAGCAGTTACTCGGCAGGGCGCGGCGAGCAGTACTTC. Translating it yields CASSYSAGRGEQYF.

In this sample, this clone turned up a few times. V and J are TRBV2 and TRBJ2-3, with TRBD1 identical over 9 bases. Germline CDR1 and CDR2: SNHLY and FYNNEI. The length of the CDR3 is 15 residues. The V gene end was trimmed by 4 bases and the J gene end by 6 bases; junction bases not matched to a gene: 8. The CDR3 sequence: CASSGEGQGTDTQYF. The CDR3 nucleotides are TGTGCCAGCAGTGGAGAGGGACAGGGTACGGATACGCAGTATTTT.

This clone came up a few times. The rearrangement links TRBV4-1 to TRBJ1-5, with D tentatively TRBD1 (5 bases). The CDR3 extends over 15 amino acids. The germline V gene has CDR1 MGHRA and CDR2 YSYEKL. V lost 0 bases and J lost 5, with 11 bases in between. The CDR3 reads CASSQDRGEYQPQHF. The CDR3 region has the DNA TGCGCCAGCAGCCAAGATAGAGGGGAATATCAGCCCCAGCATTTT.

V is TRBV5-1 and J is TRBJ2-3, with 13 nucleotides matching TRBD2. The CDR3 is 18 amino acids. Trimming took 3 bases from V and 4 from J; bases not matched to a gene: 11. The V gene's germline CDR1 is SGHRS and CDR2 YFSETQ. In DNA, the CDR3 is TGCGCCAGCAGCTCATCCGGGACTAGCGGGGTCTACGCAGATACGCAGTATTTT. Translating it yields CASSSSGTSGVYADTQYF.

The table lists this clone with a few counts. CDR3 sequence (DNA): TGTGCCAGCACAGGGTCAAACACTGAAGCTTTCTTT. It yields the protein CASTGSNTEAFF. The chain carries TRBV28 and TRBJ1-1, with D possibly TRBD1 on 5 matching bases. V lost 7 bases and J 2 bases, leaving 8 bases between the germline ends. The CDR3 has 12 residues. Germline CDR1 and CDR2: MDHEN and SYDVKM.

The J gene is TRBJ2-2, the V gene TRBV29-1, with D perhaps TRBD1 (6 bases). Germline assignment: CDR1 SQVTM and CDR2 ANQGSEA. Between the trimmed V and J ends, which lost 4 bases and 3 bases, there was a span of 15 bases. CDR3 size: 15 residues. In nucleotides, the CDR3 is TGCAGCGTTGTAAGTACAGGGACGGACACCGGGGAGCTGTTTTTT. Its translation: CSVVSTGTDTGELFF.

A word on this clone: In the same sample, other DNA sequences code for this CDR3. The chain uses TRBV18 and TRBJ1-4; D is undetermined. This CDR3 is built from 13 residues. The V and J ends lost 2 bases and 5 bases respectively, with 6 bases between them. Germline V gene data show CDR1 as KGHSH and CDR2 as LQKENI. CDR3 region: CASSPTTNEKLFF. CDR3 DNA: TGTGCCAGCTCACCAACCACGAATGAAAAACTGTTTTTT.

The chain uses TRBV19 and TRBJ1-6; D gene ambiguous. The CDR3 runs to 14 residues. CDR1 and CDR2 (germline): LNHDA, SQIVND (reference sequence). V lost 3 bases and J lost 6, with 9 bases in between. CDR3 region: CASSIRTANSPLHF. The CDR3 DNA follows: TGTGCCAGTAGTATTAGGACGGCTAATTCACCCCTCCACTTT.

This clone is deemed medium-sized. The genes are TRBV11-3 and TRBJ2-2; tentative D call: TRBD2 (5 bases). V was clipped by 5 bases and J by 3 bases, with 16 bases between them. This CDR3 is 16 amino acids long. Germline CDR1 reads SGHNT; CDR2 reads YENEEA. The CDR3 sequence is CASSVSLGGYTGELFF. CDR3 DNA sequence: TGTGCCAGCAGCGTCTCCCTCGGAGGCTACACCGGGGAGCTGTTTTTT.

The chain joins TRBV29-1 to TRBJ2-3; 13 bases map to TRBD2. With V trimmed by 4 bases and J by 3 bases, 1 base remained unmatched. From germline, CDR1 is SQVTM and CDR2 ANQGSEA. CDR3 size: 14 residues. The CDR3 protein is CSVVTSGRTDTQYF. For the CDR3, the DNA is TGCAGCGTTGTGACTAGCGGGAGGACAGATACGCAGTATTTT.

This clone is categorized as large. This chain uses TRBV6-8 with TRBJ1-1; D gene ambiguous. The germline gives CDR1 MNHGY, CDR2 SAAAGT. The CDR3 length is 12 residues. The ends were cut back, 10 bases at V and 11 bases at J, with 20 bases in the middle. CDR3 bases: TGTGCCATCAACAGCCCGGGCCAGATGGCTTTCTTT. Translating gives CAINSPGQMAFF.